This T cell receptor (beta chain) was identified during a study of blood T cell repertoires in COVID-19. About the research overall: There were acute and convalescent COVID-19 samples, and they came from the United States, Italy and Spain. Sources were T cells, B-cell-depleted T cells, or PBMCs; the material itself was cDNA or gDNA.

After removal of 5 bases from V and 5 bases from J, the junction contained 8 bases not matched to a gene. This CDR3 is built from 15 residues. Germline assignment: CDR1 SGHVS and CDR2 FNYEAQ. How the authors handled the data: By means of reference gene primer amplification, nucleated cell counts were estimated. TCRdb keeps only in-frame clones here, not all; method: immunoSEQ multiplex PCR. D and trimming come from the DNA, and the V and J calls and clone size come from that table. The sample includes approximately 240,000 clones, 70% to 85% of them seen just once. Sequences were obtained from peripheral blood. The V and J genes are TRBV7-6 and TRBJ2-3; 9 bases fit TRBD2. The clonotype comes from a woman of 80 years or more with active or convalescent COVID-19. CDR3 in amino acids: CASSTSAGGLDTQYF. The CDR3 nucleotides are TGTGCCAGCAGCACTTCTGCGGGAGGGTTAGATACGCAGTATTTT.